This T cell receptor (beta chain) is from a study of shared clonotypes between healthy human individuals. On the study more broadly: Two women and a few men aged 18 to 49 served as donors. Per donor, three plates held CD4 naive cells, three held CD4 memory, two held CD8 naive and one held CD8 memory.

CD45RO negativity and positive selection for CCR7 defined naive CD8 cells, a population that excluded terminally differentiated effector memory CD45RA+ cells. The study ran the assay at deep level. Using approximately 200 ng DNA, some 30,000 T cell genomes, the sorted-subset replicate PCRs were run. Measured with immunoSEQ multiplex PCR; TCRdb has only the in-frame clones, and not every one. The sample includes about 2 million clones, approximately 94% seen only once; the top ten take under 1.5%. CDR1 is SGHNT, CDR2 YENEEA, per germline. The CDR3 consists of 15 residues. Germline trimming cut 1 base from V and 1 base from J; bases unmatched to any gene: 4.

The sequenced sample was naive CD8+ T cells sorted from blood. V usage is TRBV11-3 and J usage is TRBJ2-7; 7 bases align to TRBD1. The receptor was derived from a man younger than 30 in good health. This CDR3 reads CASSLGPGQSYEQYF. The CDR3 DNA is TGTGCCAGCAGCTTAGGACCGGGACAGTCCTACGAGCAGTACTTC.